This record covers a single T cell receptor (beta chain). Its cognate antigen is unknown. Unique molecular identifiers were carried by the TCR beta cDNA libraries. MiXCR, run by TCRdb on the PCR reads, gives a single entry per CDR3 protein. In the table there are about 770,000 distinct CDR3 sequences, 46% of which are singletons. The data derive from a study of post-analysis software for immune sequencing data. Findings and caveats of the study: In patients, TRBV5-6, TRBV5-1 and TRBV20-1 belonged to roughly 5 TRBV segments found more frequently than in controls.

CDR3 length: 15 amino acids. Trimming took 3 bases from V and 0 from J; bases not matched to a gene: 4. Germline values: CDR1 KGHSH, CDR2 LQKENI. The sequenced sample consisted of blood. This chain joins TRBV18 and TRBJ2-7; 8 positions match TRBD1. This clonotype originated in a girl aged 10-17 years with multiple sclerosis. The CDR3 nucleotides read TGTGCCAGCTCACCGGCGCAGGGGGCCTCCTACGAGCAGTACTTC. Protein sequence: CASSPAQGASYEQYF. Full variable domain (missing parts from reference TRBV18 and TRBJ2-7): NAGVMQNPRHLVRRRGQEARLRCSPMKGHSHVYWYRQLPEEGLKFMVYLQKENIIDESGMPKERFSAEFPKEGPSILRIQQVVRGDSAAYFCASSPAQGASYEQYFGPGTRLTVT.